This T cell receptor beta chain was profiled in a study of T cells after yellow fever vaccination. Broader study findings: At 95% to 98% for CD4 and about 91% for CD8, most primary-vaccination clones showed up again after the booster. Shared CD4/CD8 clonotypes were a small share, likely from convergent recombination.

The CDR3 has 13 residues. Looked up from germline, CDR1 is MDHEN and CDR2 is SYDVKM. V was cut by 6 bases and J by 1 base, with 9 bases left in between. With regard to this clonotype: What it binds is not known.

TCRdb recomputed calls from the 5' RACE reads with MiXCR, one row per CDR3 protein. The sample yields 150,000 to 200,000 distinct CDR3 sequences, about 10% seen once. The origin of this receptor is a man aged 18 to 29 who received the YFV17D yellow fever vaccine. The source material was CD8+ T cells sorted from PBMCs, sampled 15 days after the yellow fever booster vaccination. This sequence joins TRBV28 and TRBJ1-1; D is uncertain. CDR3 DNA sequence: TGTGCCAGCAGCAACGGATGGAACACTGAAGCTTTCTTT. The encoded protein is CASSNGWNTEAFF.